A single sample is the source of the 22 T cell receptor beta chains below, sequenced in a study of T cell changes during pregnancy in multiple sclerosis. The protocol was immunoSEQ multiplex PCR, while the TCRdb copy is restricted to in-frame clones and leaves out a portion. This table has about 48,000 clones, 85% to 95% appearing once. The sequenced sample was CD4+ T cells from peripheral blood mononuclear cells, obtained in the first trimester of pregnancy. These receptors originate from a female donor with multiple sclerosis, enrolled in a pregnancy study.

The chain joins TRBV9 to TRBJ1-5, with a tentative D call TRBD1 (5 bases). The V end was cut by 0 bases, the J end by 0 bases, with 7 bases between. The CDR3 length is 15 residues. Germline-derived CDR1 and CDR2 are SGDLS and YYNGEE. CDR3 sequence (DNA): TGTGCCAGCAGCGTAGAGACAGATAGCAATCAGCCCCAGCATTTT. Protein product: CASSVETDSNQPQHF.

This clone was counted a single time. J is TRBJ2-7 and V is TRBV7-9, with D maybe TRBD2 (5 bases). Germline loops: CDR1 SEHNR, CDR2 FQNEAQ (reference sequence). V was shortened by 3 bases and J by 0 bases, with 12 bases between the two germline ends. This CDR3 spans 15 amino acids. The chain's CDR3 is CASSFTYGDSYEQYF. CDR3 coding DNA: TGTGCCAGCAGCTTTACCTACGGGGACTCCTACGAGCAGTACTTC.

The chain is built from TRBV4-2 and TRBJ2-1, with D possibly being TRBD1 (5 bases). CDR3 length: 16 residues. V lost 7 bases, J lost 0 bases, and 16 bases lay in between. Germline-derived CDR1 and CDR2 are LGHNA and YNFKEQ. CDR3 DNA: TGTGCCAGCACTCCGACAGACCCACCCTCCTACAATGAGCAGTTCTTC. This codes for CASTPTDPPSYNEQFF.

This sequence joins TRBV6-5 and TRBJ2-1; D gene unclear. Germline CDR1 reads MNHEY; CDR2 reads SVGAGI. The CDR3 extends over 15 amino acids. V was clipped by 8 bases and J by 0 bases, with 14 bases between them. The CDR3 region is CASCSPASSYNEQFF. CDR3 DNA: TGTGCCAGCTGCTCTCCCGCGAGCTCCTACAATGAGCAGTTCTTC.

The gene calls are TRBV6-5 and TRBJ2-3; D may be TRBD1 (5 bases). The CDR3 has 16 amino acids. Trimming removed 2 bases from V and 0 bases from J, with 12 bases in between. Germline V gene lookup returns CDR1 MNHEY and CDR2 SVGAGI. DNA of the CDR3: TGTGCCAGCAGTTACAGGCGGCAGGGTAGCACAGATACGCAGTATTTT. Protein sequence: CASSYRRQGSTDTQYF.

V and J are TRBV6-4 and TRBJ2-3, with D tentatively TRBD2 (6 bases). V shed 6 bases and J shed 1 base, with 11 bases lying between them. CDR1 is MRHNA, CDR2 SNTAGT, per germline. The CDR3 has 14 residues. CDR3 residues: CASSAGTRTDTQYF. Here the CDR3 DNA reads TGTGCCAGCAGCGCCGGGACTCGCACAGATACGCAGTATTTT.

The chain links TRBV5-1 to TRBJ2-5, with D perhaps matching TRBD2 (6 bases). The CDR3 is made up of 13 amino acids. From germline, CDR1 is SGHRS and CDR2 YFSETQ. Trimming pared 0 bases from V and 4 bases from J, leaving 7 bases between. This chain's CDR3 is CASSLGLGETQYF. Written as DNA, the CDR3 is TGCGCCAGCAGCTTGGGACTAGGAGAGACCCAGTACTTC.

This clone has only one observation. V is TRBV2 and J is TRBJ1-3; D is unclear. Between the trimmed V and J ends, which lost 5 bases and 0 bases, there was a span of 14 bases. The germline V gene encodes CDR1 SNHLY and CDR2 FYNNEI. The CDR3 runs to 16 residues. The CDR3 DNA is TGTGCCAGCAGTTGGGTCGACTCTAACTCTGGAAACACCATATATTTT. It specifies CASSWVDSNSGNTIYF.

V and J are TRBV5-5 and TRBJ1-2; D perhaps matches TRBD1 (6 bases). Germline loops: CDR1 SGHKS, CDR2 YYEKEE (reference sequence). This CDR3 region has 14 residues. The V and J ends lost 4 bases and 8 bases respectively, with 18 bases between them. In DNA, the CDR3 is TGTGCCAGCAGCCCACAGGTGGGGGCGAGGGGCTACACCTTC. Encoded protein: CASSPQVGARGYTF.

This chain connects TRBV9 to TRBJ1-6; D not resolved. Germline CDR1 and CDR2: SGDLS and YYNGEE. V lost 2 bases, J lost 8 bases, and 17 bases lay in between. The CDR3 is made up of 16 amino acids. CDR3 coding DNA: TGTGCCAGCAGCGTCACCGCCGGAGCGAGGGATTCACCCCTCCACTTT. This translates into CASSVTAGARDSPLHF.

This clone was seen a single time. This chain links TRBV19 with TRBJ1-5; possibly TRBD1 for D (6 bases). Trimming took 7 bases from V and 9 from J, leaving 16 bases between them. The CDR3 totals 13 residues. Germline CDR1 is LNHDA and CDR2 is SQIVND (reference sequence). The DNA of the CDR3 is TGTGCCAGTAATTGGGGGCTTGGGGCGCCCCAGCATTTT. Protein: CASNWGLGAPQHF.

The chain recombines TRBV2 with TRBJ2-3; 7 positions match TRBD1. The CDR3 is made up of 18 amino acids. V was clipped by 8 bases and J by 3 bases; unmatched bases: 20. Germline CDR1 is SNHLY and CDR2 is FYNNEI. The CDR3 is CASRKTPSNRGPTDTQYF. CDR3 nucleotides: TGTGCCAGCCGAAAAACTCCTTCTAACAGGGGCCCAACAGATACGCAGTATTTT.

This chain connects TRBV29-1 to TRBJ1-4, with no clear D. The CDR3 totals 13 residues. The V end was cut by 5 bases, the J end by 2 bases, with 9 bases between. Germline V CDR1 and CDR2: SQVTM, ANQGSEA. The chain's CDR3 is CSVPGGTNEKLFF. In DNA form, the CDR3 reads TGCAGCGTTCCGGGTGGGACTAATGAAAAACTGTTTTTT.

The chain carries TRBV7-3 and TRBJ2-6, with unresolved D. The CDR3 is 14 residues long. Germline values: CDR1 SGHTA, CDR2 FQGTGA. V shed 1 base and J shed 4 bases, with 5 bases lying between them. CDR3 region: CASSLNSGANVLTF. In DNA, the CDR3 is TGTGCCAGCAGCTTAAATTCGGGGGCCAACGTCCTGACTTTC.

The CDR3 loop is CAWSQGGNTEAFF. The CDR3 DNA sequence: TGTGCCTGGAGTCAGGGGGGGAACACTGAAGCTTTCTTT. J is TRBJ1-1 and V is TRBV30; 7 bases align to TRBD1. In germline, CDR1 is GTSNPN, CDR2 SVGIG (reference sequence). Germline trimming cut 2 bases from V and 1 base from J; bases unmatched to any gene: 1. This CDR3 region has 13 residues.

The chain recombines TRBV6-5 with TRBJ1-2, with 7 nucleotides matching TRBD1. J lost 8 bases, V lost 6 bases, and 12 bases had no gene match. The CDR3 loop spans 14 amino acids. The germline gives CDR1 MNHEY, CDR2 SVGAGI. The CDR3: CASREQGTWGGYTF. CDR3 sequence (DNA): TGTGCCAGCAGAGAACAGGGGACTTGGGGAGGCTACACCTTC.

V is TRBV6-5 and J is TRBJ2-1; weak D call: TRBD1 (5 bases). V gave up 2 bases and J gave up 0 bases, with 5 bases separating them. Germline V CDR1 and CDR2: MNHEY, SVGAGI. The CDR3 consists of 14 residues. Written as DNA, the CDR3 is TGTGCCAGCAGTTACAGGGGCTCCTACAATGAGCAGTTCTTC. It yields the protein CASSYRGSYNEQFF.

In its sample, this clone was seen once. The CDR3 nucleotides read TGCAGCGTTGTCAGGGGGACAGCCTACAATGAGCAGTTCTTC. Its protein product is CSVVRGTAYNEQFF. The genes are TRBV29-1 and TRBJ2-1, with TRBD1 identical over 7 bases. CDR1 and CDR2 from the germline V gene are SQVTM and ANQGSEA. The trim removed 4 bases at V and 2 bases at J, leaving 5 bases unmatched. The CDR3 contains 14 residues.

The rearrangement joins TRBV9 to TRBJ2-1; 12 nucleotides match TRBD2. The CDR3 is 19 residues long. Trimming removed 2 bases from V and 6 bases from J; junction bases left unmatched: 15. Germline CDR1 reads SGDLS; CDR2 reads YYNGEE. Here the CDR3 reads CASSVSIRGLAGLSNEQFF. As DNA, the CDR3 is TGTGCCAGCAGCGTTTCAATCAGGGGACTAGCGGGTCTATCCAATGAGCAGTTCTTC.

This chain connects TRBV11-2 to TRBJ2-3, with D tentatively TRBD1 (6 bases). The CDR3 runs 15 residues. Per the germline V gene, CDR1 is SGHAT and CDR2 is FQNNGV. Deletions cut 1 base from V and 1 base from J, with 9 bases between. The CDR3 DNA follows: TGTGCCAGCAGCTTAGGGGCAGGGGGCACAGATACGCAGTATTTT. Protein product: CASSLGAGGTDTQYF.

The V gene is TRBV7-9, the J gene TRBJ2-7, with 12 bases matching TRBD2. Per the germline V gene, CDR1 is SEHNR and CDR2 is FQNEAQ (reference sequence). V was pared by 2 bases and J by 0 bases, with 2 bases of the junction left unmatched. The CDR3 is 16 residues long. CDR3 coding DNA: TGTGCCAGCAGCTTACTAGCGGGGGGGAGCTCCTACGAGCAGTACTTC. This sequence encodes CASSLLAGGSSYEQYF.

The chain employs TRBV6-1 and TRBJ2-1; a weak D match, TRBD2 (6 bases). Deletions cut 6 bases from V and 8 bases from J, with 20 bases between. Germline-derived CDR1 and CDR2 are MNHNS and SASEGT. This CDR3 is built from 15 residues. Here the CDR3 DNA reads TGTGCCAGCAGCCGGGCGGCAGGGCGCGGGGATGAGCAGTTCTTC. It codes for CASSRAAGRGDEQFF.